A single T cell receptor (beta chain) is shown here with its context. Its specificity is unknown. The sample belongs to a study of cytomegalovirus exposure and HLA in healthy donors. Trimming pared 4 bases from V and 3 bases from J, leaving 10 bases between. The CDR3 consists of 13 residues. Germline values: CDR1 LGHNA, CDR2 YSLEER. With 60 Vbeta and 13 Jbeta primers, the PCR was carried out. Assay used: immunoSEQ multiplex PCR; TCRdb lists only in-frame clones, some missing. The top ten clones hold approximately 6% of a sample with approximately 200,000 clones, 78% of them seen once. Overall study results and limits: When a later analysis compared HLA-associated TCR beta chains with equally common others, the HLA-associated chains turned out to be more clonally expanded and to have lower generation probabilities. TCR beta sequences numbering around 15,000 were associated with HLA alleles at 0.05 false discovery rate in a later analysis.

V and J are TRBV4-3 and TRBJ2-7; tentatively, D is TRBD1 (5 bases). The sequenced sample was PBMCs. The sequence derives from a woman in her twenties or thirties in good health and CMV-seropositive. The CDR3 sequence is CASSRTQGYEQYF. The CDR3 nucleotides are TGCGCCAGCAGCCGGACCCAGGGCTACGAGCAGTACTTC.